This is a list of T cell receptor beta chains from one sample in a study of blood T cells in healthy people across ages. TCRdb called the 5' RACE reads again in MiXCR, with one record for every CDR3 protein. This sample has about 640,000 distinct CDR3 sequences, with roughly 30% found just once. Specimen: blood. The origin of the receptors is a woman aged 80 or older in good health. The CDR3 runs from the conserved cysteine through the conserved F or W. D genes are given only for firm matches. Size tells how often a clone was seen (once, few, many) or the class of an expanded clone, and some rows leave it out.

CDR3 protein: CASRESRGYTF; CDR3 DNA: TGTGCCAGCAGGGAATCCCGTGGCTACACCTTC; clone size: -; D gene: -; J gene: TRBJ1-2; V gene: TRBV25-1
CDR3 protein: CASSLGTILAKNIQYF; CDR3 DNA: TGCGCCAGCAGCTTGGGAACCATTCTAGCCAAAAACATTCAGTACTTC; clone size: few; D gene: -; J gene: TRBJ2-4; V gene: TRBV5-1
CDR3 protein: CASSVEDSIRTDTQYF; CDR3 DNA: TGTGCCAGCAGCGTAGAGGACTCTATCCGCACAGATACGCAGTATTTT; clone size: -; D gene: -; J gene: TRBJ2-3; V gene: TRBV9
CDR3 protein: CASRTLAGGTDTQYF; CDR3 DNA: TGTGCCAGCAGAACATTAGCGGGGGGCACAGATACGCAGTATTTT; clone size: many; D gene: TRBD2; J gene: TRBJ2-3; V gene: TRBV12-3/TRBV12-4
CDR3 protein: CAWNRGAAKNIQYF; CDR3 DNA: TGTGCCTGGAACAGGGGGGCGGCCAAAAACATTCAGTACTTC; clone size: -; D gene: TRBD1; J gene: TRBJ2-4; V gene: TRBV30
CDR3 protein: CASSPRGTSGVGYEQFF; CDR3 DNA: TGTGCCAGCAGCCCCCGCGGGACTAGCGGGGTCGGCTATGAGCAGTTCTTC; clone size: many; D gene: TRBD2; J gene: TRBJ2-1; V gene: TRBV7-3
CDR3 protein: CASSLSSVNSNQPQHF; CDR3 DNA: TGTGCCAGCAGTCTCAGTTCGGTTAATAGCAATCAGCCCCAGCATTTT; clone size: few; D gene: -; J gene: TRBJ1-5; V gene: TRBV5-6
CDR3 protein: CASSGGQAESYGYTF; CDR3 DNA: TGTGCCAGCAGTGGTGGACAGGCCGAGTCTTATGGCTACACCTTC; clone size: many; D gene: TRBD1; J gene: TRBJ1-2; V gene: TRBV6-1
CDR3 protein: CASKGADTDTQYF; CDR3 DNA: TGTGCCAGCAAGGGGGCCGACACAGATACGCAGTATTTT; clone size: many; D gene: TRBD1; J gene: TRBJ2-3; V gene: TRBV12-3/TRBV12-4
CDR3 protein: CASTRDTFYGYTF; CDR3 DNA: TGTGCCAGCACCCGAGACACGTTCTATGGCTACACCTTC; clone size: many; D gene: -; J gene: TRBJ1-2; V gene: TRBV12-3/TRBV12-4
CDR3 protein: CASRADRVKYNEQFF; CDR3 DNA: TGTGCCAGCAGAGCCGACAGGGTCAAGTACAATGAGCAGTTCTTC; clone size: many; D gene: TRBD1; J gene: TRBJ2-1; V gene: TRBV6-1
CDR3 protein: CAISPGLAGGQETQYF; CDR3 DNA: TGTGCCATCAGCCCGGGACTAGCGGGGGGGCAAGAGACCCAGTACTTC; clone size: many; D gene: TRBD2; J gene: TRBJ2-5; V gene: TRBV10-3
CDR3 protein: CASSLILGDGYTF; CDR3 DNA: TGTGCCAGCAGTTTAATCCTGGGGGATGGCTACACCTTC; clone size: many; D gene: -; J gene: TRBJ1-2; V gene: TRBV12-3/TRBV12-4
CDR3 protein: CSARTLQAGGSAQETQYF; CDR3 DNA: TGCAGTGCTAGGACTCTTCAAGCGGGGGGCTCTGCCCAAGAGACCCAGTACTTC; clone size: many; D gene: TRBD2; J gene: TRBJ2-5; V gene: TRBV20-1
CDR3 protein: CASSRRTRQGNKNIQYF; CDR3 DNA: TGTGCCAGCAGTCGCAGAACGAGACAGGGGAATAAAAACATTCAGTACTTC; clone size: many; D gene: TRBD1; J gene: TRBJ2-4; V gene: TRBV6-5
CDR3 protein: CSARDETYEQYF; CDR3 DNA: TGCAGTGCTAGGGACGAAACCTACGAGCAGTACTTC; clone size: -; D gene: -; J gene: TRBJ2-7; V gene: TRBV20-1
CDR3 protein: CSPGQTYEQYF; CDR3 DNA: TGCAGCCCGGGACAGACCTACGAGCAGTACTTC; clone size: -; D gene: TRBD1; J gene: TRBJ2-7; V gene: TRBV20-1
CDR3 protein: CATSDPRVSGGAGDTQYF; CDR3 DNA: TGTGCCACCAGTGACCCTAGGGTGAGCGGGGGGGCGGGAGATACGCAGTATTTT; clone size: once; D gene: TRBD2; J gene: TRBJ2-3; V gene: TRBV24-1
CDR3 protein: CASSLDGEANEQYF; CDR3 DNA: TGTGCCAGCAGCTTAGACGGGGAGGCAAATGAGCAGTACTTC; clone size: once; D gene: -; J gene: TRBJ2-5; V gene: TRBV7-3
CDR3 protein: CSAEGGTANYGYTF; CDR3 DNA: TGCAGCGCCGAGGGAGGGACAGCTAACTATGGCTACACCTTC; clone size: many; D gene: TRBD1; J gene: TRBJ1-2; V gene: TRBV29-1
CDR3 protein: CASSIGTGDNQPQHF; CDR3 DNA: TGTGCCAGCAGTATTGGGACAGGAGACAATCAGCCCCAGCATTTT; clone size: many; D gene: TRBD1; J gene: TRBJ1-5; V gene: TRBV7-2
CDR3 protein: CALRDRDGETQYF; CDR3 DNA: TGTGCGCTCAGGGACAGGGATGGGGAGACCCAGTACTTC; clone size: many; D gene: TRBD1; J gene: TRBJ2-5; V gene: TRBV28
CDR3 protein: CASSRNRGARSNYGYTF; CDR3 DNA: TGTGCCAGCAGCCGAAACAGGGGCGCTAGAAGTAACTATGGCTACACCTTC; clone size: many; D gene: TRBD1; J gene: TRBJ1-2; V gene: TRBV6-1
CDR3 protein: CASRLLTSGGTADTQYF; CDR3 DNA: TGCGCCAGCAGGCTGCTGACTAGCGGGGGTACGGCAGATACGCAGTATTTT; clone size: many; D gene: TRBD2; J gene: TRBJ2-3; V gene: TRBV5-1
CDR3 protein: CASSDLTGPYNEQFF; CDR3 DNA: TGTGCCAGTAGTGACTTGACAGGGCCGTACAATGAGCAGTTCTTC; clone size: -; D gene: TRBD1; J gene: TRBJ2-1; V gene: TRBV6-2/TRBV6-3
CDR3 protein: CASTLSALTSSGANVLTF; CDR3 DNA: TGTGCCAGTACCCTTTCGGCACTGACTAGCTCTGGGGCCAACGTCCTGACTTTC; clone size: -; D gene: -; J gene: TRBJ2-6; V gene: TRBV19
CDR3 protein: CSALGASGYGHTF; CDR3 DNA: TGCAGTGCTCTCGGGGCCAGTGGGTATGGCCACACCTTC; clone size: -; D gene: -; J gene: TRBJ1-2; V gene: TRBV20-1